This T cell receptor (beta chain) was captured in a study of T cell changes during pregnancy in multiple sclerosis. A single count supports this clone. The repertoire was sequenced with immunoSEQ multiplex PCR; TCRdb's copy has only in-frame clones and lacks some. This table has tens of thousands of clones, roughly nine tenths appearing once. Germline values: CDR1 SGHDN, CDR2 FVKESK. The V end lost 1 base, the J end lost 4 bases, and 2 bases lay between the germline ends. CDR3 length: 13 residues. This TCR derives from a female donor with multiple sclerosis, enrolled in a pregnancy study. This chain joins TRBV14 and TRBJ1-6; D is uncertain. The source was peripheral blood, collected in the first trimester of pregnancy. The CDR3 region is CASSQVYNSPLHF. The CDR3 DNA is TGTGCCAGCAGCCAAGTATATAATTCACCCCTCCACTTT.